The present TCR beta chain was sequenced within a study of CD8+CD57+ T cells in acquired aplastic anemia. The CDR3 is made up of 17 amino acids. Germline loops: CDR1 SGHAT, CDR2 FQNNGV. V gave up 3 bases and J gave up 4 bases; unmatched junction bases: 10. Genomic DNA served as template for TCR beta VDJ and CDR3 profiling. TCRdb fed the reads into MiXCR, producing one record per CDR3 protein. The data contain roughly 260,000 distinct CDR3 sequences, 47% of them singletons. Concerning this clonotype itself: Its specificity is not known.

General study points: Overlapping CD8+ CDR3 repertoires of patients and controls contained approximately 28 shared sequences. The CD8+ Simpson's diversity of patients and controls was not significantly different.

Patients included in sequencing had previously demonstrated CD8+CD57+ cell expansion by flow cytometry. No therapy was given to patients before blood sampling. The receptor was derived from a human donor with aplastic anemia. The sequencing input was sorted CD4+, CD8+, or CD8+CD57+ T cells (not recorded which) from PBMCs. The chain carries TRBV11-2 and TRBJ2-5; 11 nucleotides agree with TRBD2. The CDR3 bases are TGTGCCAGCAGCTTTGAAATAGCGGGAGGGTTGGGAGAGACCCAGTACTTC. This encodes CASSFEIAGGLGETQYF.